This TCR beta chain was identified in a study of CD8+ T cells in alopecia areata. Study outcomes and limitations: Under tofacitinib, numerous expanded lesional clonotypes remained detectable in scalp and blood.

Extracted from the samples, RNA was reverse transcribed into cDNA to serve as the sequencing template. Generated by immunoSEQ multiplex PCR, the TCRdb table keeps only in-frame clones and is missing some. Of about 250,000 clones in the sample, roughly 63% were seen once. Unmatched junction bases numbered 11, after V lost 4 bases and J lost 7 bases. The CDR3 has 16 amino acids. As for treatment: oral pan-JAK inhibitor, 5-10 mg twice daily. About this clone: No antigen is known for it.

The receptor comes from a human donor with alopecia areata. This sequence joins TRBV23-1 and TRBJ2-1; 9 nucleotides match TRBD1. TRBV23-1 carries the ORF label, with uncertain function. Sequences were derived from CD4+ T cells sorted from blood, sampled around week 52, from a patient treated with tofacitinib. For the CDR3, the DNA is TGCGCCAGCAGTCCTATTTCTTCGGGACAGGGAAATGAGCAGTTCTTC. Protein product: CASSPISSGQGNEQFF.